This T cell receptor (beta chain) was recorded in a study of cytomegalovirus exposure and HLA in healthy donors. Study results and limitations: With further analysis later on, most CMV-associated TCR beta chains appeared HLA-restricted. According to a later analysis, donors in an Asian-associated ancestry cluster reportedly had fewer N-insertions than the roughly 660-donor mean. Cytomegalovirus association was assigned to about 150 TCR beta chains. It is likely that the observed cluster of highly shared sequence variants was a sequencing artifact.

This clone was observed a handful of times. What it binds is not known. Primers included in the PCR were 60 Vbeta and 13 Jbeta primers. Method: immunoSEQ multiplex PCR; TCRdb's copy keeps in-frame clones and lacks some. The sample yields some 78,000 clones, about 80% seen once. The sequence was collected from a man aged 45-60 years in good health and CMV-seropositive. Sequenced sample: PBMCs.

The CDR3 nucleotides are TGTGCCAGCAGCTTAGCGCTGGCCTCCTACGAGCAGTACTTC. Protein: CASSLALASYEQYF. V gene TRBV11-1 combines with J gene TRBJ2-7; D remains ambiguous. Germline CDR1 reads SGHAT; CDR2 reads FQDESV (reference sequence). The length of the CDR3 is 14 residues. V lost 0 bases and J 0 bases, leaving 6 bases between the germline ends.